Reported below is one TCR beta chain. Its cognate antigen is unknown. This could be a read error, since a much larger clone is one nucleotide away. Researchers prepared the TCRbeta library using unique molecular identifiers, the study reports. Using its own MiXCR run on the PCR reads, TCRdb lists one record per CDR3 protein. Among 500,000 to 650,000 distinct CDR3 sequences listed, about an eighth were seen once. The germline CDR1 and CDR2 sequences are SGHAT and FQNNGV. The CDR3 loop spans 13 amino acids. The V gene lost 8 bases and the J gene lost 3 bases, with 14 bases spanning the gap. The sample is drawn from a study of T-cell reconstitution after alpha-beta-depleted transplantation in children. Study-level results: About two months after transplant, alpha-beta T cells reportedly came from several hundred expanded graft clones. After one year, T-cell counts and TCRbeta diversity mostly came from new T cells. It was surviving recipient T cells and thymic progenitors that gave some patients high TCRbeta diversity at day 60.

This receptor was identified in a female patient aged 2-9 years who had a stem cell transplant for aplastic anemia, so the T cells may come from the graft donor. The material sequenced was PBMCs, mostly from graft donor cells, taken 180 days after TCRalphabeta/CD19-depleted stem cell transplant. This chain connects TRBV11-2 to TRBJ2-7; perhaps D is TRBD1 or TRBD2 (5 bases each). The CDR3 DNA reads TGTGCCAGCCTGACGGGGACCGACTACGAGCAGTACTTC. The encoded protein is CASLTGTDYEQYF. The full variable domain, its missing parts supplied by reference TRBV11-2 and TRBJ2-7, is EAGVAQSPRYKIIEKRQSVAFWCNPISGHATLYWYQQILGQGPKLLIQFQNNGVVDDSQLPKDRFSAERLKGVDSTLKIQPAKLEDSAVYLCASLTGTDYEQYFGPGTRLTVT.